This T cell receptor (beta chain) was sequenced in a study of shared clonotypes between healthy human individuals. On the study more broadly: The plates for each donor numbered three CD4 naive, three CD4 memory, two CD8 naive and one CD8 memory.

CDR1 and CDR2 from the germline V gene are GTSNPN and SVGIG (reference sequence). Trimming cost V 3 bases and J 4 bases, with 18 bases left between them. The CDR3 spans 15 residues. Generated by immunoSEQ multiplex PCR, the TCRdb table keeps only in-frame clones and is missing some. The sample records roughly 1,600,000 clones, approximately 98.5% being singletons. This receptor was taken from a man aged 25 to 40 in good health. The gene calls are TRBV30 and TRBJ1-2; tentative D call: TRBD1 (5 bases). Sequencing was performed on naive CD4+ T cells sorted from blood. Documented subset: CD45RA+ positively selected. The CDR3 sequence: CAWSRFGGYTYGYTF. The DNA of the CDR3 is TGTGCCTGGAGCCGCTTTGGGGGGTATACCTATGGCTACACCTTC.